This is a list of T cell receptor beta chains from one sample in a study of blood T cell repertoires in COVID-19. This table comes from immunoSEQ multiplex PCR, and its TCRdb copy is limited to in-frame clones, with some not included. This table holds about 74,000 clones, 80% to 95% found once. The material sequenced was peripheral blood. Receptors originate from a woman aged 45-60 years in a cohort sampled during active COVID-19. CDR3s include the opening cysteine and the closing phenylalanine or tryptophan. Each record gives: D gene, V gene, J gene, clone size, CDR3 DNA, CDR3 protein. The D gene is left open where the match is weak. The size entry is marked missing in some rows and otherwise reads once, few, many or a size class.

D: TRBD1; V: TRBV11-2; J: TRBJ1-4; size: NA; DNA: TGTGCCAGCAGCACCCAACGGGACAGTTGGGAAAAACTGTTTTTT; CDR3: CASSTQRDSWEKLFF
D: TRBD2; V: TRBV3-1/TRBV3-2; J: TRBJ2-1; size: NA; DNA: TGTGCCAGCAGCTCTAAATCTGGCGGTAGCGGGACTAGTTACGGTGAGCAGTTCTTC; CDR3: CASSSKSGGSGTSYGEQFF
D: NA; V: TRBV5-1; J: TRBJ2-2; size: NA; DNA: TGCGCCAGCAGCTTGGCGGGGGACACCGGGGAGCTGTTTTTT; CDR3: CASSLAGDTGELFF
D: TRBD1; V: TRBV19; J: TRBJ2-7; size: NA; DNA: TGTGCCAGTAATGGTCAAGGGGGCGCCTACGAGCAGTACTTC; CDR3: CASNGQGGAYEQYF
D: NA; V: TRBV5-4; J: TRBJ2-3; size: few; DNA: TGTGCCAGCAGCTTACGCGGAGATACGCAGTATTTT; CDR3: CASSLRGDTQYF
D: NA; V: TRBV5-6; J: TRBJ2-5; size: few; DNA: TGTGCCAGCAGCTTGCCGGAGGGGGAGACCCAGTACTTC; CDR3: CASSLPEGETQYF
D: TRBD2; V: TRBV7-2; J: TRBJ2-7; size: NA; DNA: TGTGCCAGCAAGGCAGCGGGAGGCAACGAGCAGTACTTC; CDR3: CASKAAGGNEQYF
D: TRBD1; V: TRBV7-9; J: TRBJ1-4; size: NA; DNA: TGTGCCAGCAGCCCGGGACAGGGGGAGACTGAAAAACTGTTTTTT; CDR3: CASSPGQGETEKLFF
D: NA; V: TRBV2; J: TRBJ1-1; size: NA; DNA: TGTGCCAGCAGGGACAGCAACACTGAAGCTTTCTTT; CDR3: CASRDSNTEAFF
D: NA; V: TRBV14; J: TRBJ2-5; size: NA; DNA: TGTGCCAGCAGCCACCTCAGGAGGGGAGAGACCCAGTACTTC; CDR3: CASSHLRRGETQYF
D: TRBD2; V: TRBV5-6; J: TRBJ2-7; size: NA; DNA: TGTGCCAGCAGCCTGGGACTAGCGGGTGGAGCGCAGTACTTC; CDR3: CASSLGLAGGAQYF
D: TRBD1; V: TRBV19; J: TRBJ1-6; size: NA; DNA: TGTGCCAGAGGACAGGGGACGGGGCAGAGCTATAATTCACCCCTCCACTTT; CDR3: CARGQGTGQSYNSPLHF
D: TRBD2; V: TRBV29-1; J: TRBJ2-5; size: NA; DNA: TGCAGCGCTTCGGGACTAGGGGAGACCCAGTACTTC; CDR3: CSASGLGETQYF
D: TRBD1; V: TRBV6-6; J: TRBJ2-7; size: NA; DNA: TGTGCCAGCAGAATGGGGACAGGGGGAGAGCAGTACTTC; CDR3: CASRMGTGGEQYF
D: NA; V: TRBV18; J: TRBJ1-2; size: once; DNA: TGTGCCAGCTCACCAACCCAGGGCGACTATGGCTACACCTTC; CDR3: CASSPTQGDYGYTF
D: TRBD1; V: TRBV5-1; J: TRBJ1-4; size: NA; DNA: TGCGCCAGCAGCGCACAGGGGATTAATGAAAAACTGTTTTTT; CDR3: CASSAQGINEKLFF
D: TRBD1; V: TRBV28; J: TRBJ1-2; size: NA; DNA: TGTGCCAGCAGACCAGGACAGGGGGCTAAAGGCTACACCTTC; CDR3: CASRPGQGAKGYTF
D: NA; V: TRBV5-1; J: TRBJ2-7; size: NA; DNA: TGCGCCAGCAGCCCTCGGGGGAACGAGCAGTACTTC; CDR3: CASSPRGNEQYF
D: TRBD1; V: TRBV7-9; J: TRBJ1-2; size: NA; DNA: TGTGCCAGCAGCTTATCTTCCGACAGGGCCCATGGCTACACCTTC; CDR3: CASSLSSDRAHGYTF
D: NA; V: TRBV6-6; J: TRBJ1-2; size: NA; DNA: TGTGCCAGCAGTCAGACAGTTAACTATGGCTACACCTTC; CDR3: CASSQTVNYGYTF
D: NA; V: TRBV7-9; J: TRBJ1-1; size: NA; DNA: TGTGCCAGCAGCTTACGGGACTTCAACACTGAAGCTTTCTTT; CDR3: CASSLRDFNTEAFF
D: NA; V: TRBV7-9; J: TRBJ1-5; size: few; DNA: TGTGCCAGCAGCTCTCCGGGGGGGCCCCAGCATTTT; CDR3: CASSSPGGPQHF
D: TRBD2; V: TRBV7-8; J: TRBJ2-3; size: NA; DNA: TGTGCCAGCAGCTTAGGGACTAGCGGAGCTACGCAGTATTTT; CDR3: CASSLGTSGATQYF
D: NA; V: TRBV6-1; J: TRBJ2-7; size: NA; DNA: TGTGCCAGCAGTGCTCCTACTAGCAGAGGAAGCTACGAGCAGTACTTC; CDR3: CASSAPTSRGSYEQYF
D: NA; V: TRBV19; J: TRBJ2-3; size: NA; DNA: TGTGCCAGTAGAAAGCGTCAGACCACAGATACGCAGTATTTT; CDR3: CASRKRQTTDTQYF
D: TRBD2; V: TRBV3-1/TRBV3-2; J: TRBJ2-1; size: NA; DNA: TGTGCCAGCAGCCGCCCACTAGCGTCCACCTACAATGAGCAGTTCTTC; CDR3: CASSRPLASTYNEQFF
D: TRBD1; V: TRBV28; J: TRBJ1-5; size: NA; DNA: TGTGCCAGCAGGTCCAACCGACAGGGGGCTTTTAATCAGCCCCAGCATTTT; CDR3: CASRSNRQGAFNQPQHF
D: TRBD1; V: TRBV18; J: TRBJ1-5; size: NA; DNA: TGTGCCAGCTCACCGAAGTTCTTTCAGGGGGCGACTTCGGGCAATCAGCCCCAGCATTTT; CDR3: CASSPKFFQGATSGNQPQHF
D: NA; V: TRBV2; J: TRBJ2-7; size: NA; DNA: TGTGCCAGCGAACTAGCTGGTACACTCTACGAGCAGTACTTC; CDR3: CASELAGTLYEQYF
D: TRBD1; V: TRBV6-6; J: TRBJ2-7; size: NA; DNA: TGTGCCAGCAGTTACGCCCGTGGACAGGGGGGCGAGCAGTACTTC; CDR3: CASSYARGQGGEQYF
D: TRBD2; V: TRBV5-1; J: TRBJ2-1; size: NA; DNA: TGCGCCAGCAGCTTTCGTCAGGGACTATCCTACAATGAGCAGTTCTTC; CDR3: CASSFRQGLSYNEQFF
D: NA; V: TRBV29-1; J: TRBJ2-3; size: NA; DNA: TGCAGCGTGGACTTAGGATCCGGCACAGATACGCAGTATTTT; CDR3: CSVDLGSGTDTQYF
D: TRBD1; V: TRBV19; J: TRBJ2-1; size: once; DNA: TGTGCCAGTAGCACACTAACAGGGGGCCAGCGGTATAGGAACAATGAGCAGTTCTTC; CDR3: CASSTLTGGQRYRNNEQFF
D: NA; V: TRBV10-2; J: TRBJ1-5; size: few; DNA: TGCGCCAGCAGTGAGGTGCTCGGGCCCCAGCATTTT; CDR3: CASSEVLGPQHF
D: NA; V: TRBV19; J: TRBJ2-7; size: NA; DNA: TGTGCCAGTAGTCCTCGCCGACAGGACGAACCCTACGAGCAGTACTTC; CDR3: CASSPRRQDEPYEQYF
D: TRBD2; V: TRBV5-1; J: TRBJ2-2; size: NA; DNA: TGCGCCAGCAGCGCCCTAGCGGGAGGGCCCGACGGGGAGCTGTTTTTT; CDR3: CASSALAGGPDGELFF
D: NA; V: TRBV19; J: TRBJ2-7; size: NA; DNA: TGTGCCAGTAGTACGGAGGGCCACTACGAGCAGTACTTC; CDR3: CASSTEGHYEQYF
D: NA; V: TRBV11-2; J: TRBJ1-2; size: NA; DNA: TGTGCCAGTCGGGATCTCTATGGCTACACCTTC; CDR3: CASRDLYGYTF
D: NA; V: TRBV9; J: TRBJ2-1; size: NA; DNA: TGTGCCAGCAGCGCCATCAGCGAGGAGCAGTTCTTC; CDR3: CASSAISEEQFF
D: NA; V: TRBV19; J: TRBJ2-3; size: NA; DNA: TGTGCCACCACATCAGATACGCAGTATTTT; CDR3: CATTSDTQYF
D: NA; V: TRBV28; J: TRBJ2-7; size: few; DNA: TGTGCCAGCAGCTCGCCCGGGACCTACGAGCAGTACTTC; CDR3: CASSSPGTYEQYF
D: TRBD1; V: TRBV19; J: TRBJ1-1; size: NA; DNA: TGTGCCAGTAGTACTGGACAGGGGGCGTTGAGCACTGAAGCTTTCTTT; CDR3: CASSTGQGALSTEAFF
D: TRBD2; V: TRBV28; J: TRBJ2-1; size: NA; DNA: TGTGCCAGCAGTTCCCCGGCTAGCGGGAGCCACAATGAGCAGTTCTTC; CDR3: CASSSPASGSHNEQFF
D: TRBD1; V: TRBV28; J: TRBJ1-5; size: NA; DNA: TGTGCCAGCAGCAGGACAGGGGGCTTGGATCAGCCCCAGCATTTT; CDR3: CASSRTGGLDQPQHF
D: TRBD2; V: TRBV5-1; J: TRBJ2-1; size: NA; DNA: TGCGCCAGCAGCCCGGGGACTACTAGCAATGAGCAGTTCTTC; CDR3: CASSPGTTSNEQFF
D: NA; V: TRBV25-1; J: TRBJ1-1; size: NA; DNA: TGTGCCAGCAACGACTGGGACACTGAAGCTTTCTTT; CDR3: CASNDWDTEAFF
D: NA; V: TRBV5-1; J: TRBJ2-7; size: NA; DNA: TGCGCCAGCAGCTTGCAGGGTCGGAACGAGCAGTACTTC; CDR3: CASSLQGRNEQYF
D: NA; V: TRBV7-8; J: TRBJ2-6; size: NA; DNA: TGTGCCAGCAGCTTAGGTAGCGGTAACTCTGGGGCCAACGTCCTGACTTTC; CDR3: CASSLGSGNSGANVLTF
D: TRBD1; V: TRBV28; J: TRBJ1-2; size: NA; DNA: TGTGCCAGCGACCTTGCAGGGGGCGCGGGGGGCTACACCTTC; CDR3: CASDLAGGAGGYTF
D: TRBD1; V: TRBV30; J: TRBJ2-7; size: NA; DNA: TGTGCCTGGTTCAGGGGGCGCAACCAGTACGAGCAGTACTTC; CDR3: CAWFRGRNQYEQYF
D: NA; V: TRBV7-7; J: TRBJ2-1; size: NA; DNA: TGTGCTAGCAGCTTAGGACCCACTGGGCACAATGAGCAGTTCTTC; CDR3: CASSLGPTGHNEQFF
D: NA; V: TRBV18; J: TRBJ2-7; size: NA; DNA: TGTGCCAGCTCAGTACTCGGGGTCGAATCCTACGAGCAGTACTTC; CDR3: CASSVLGVESYEQYF
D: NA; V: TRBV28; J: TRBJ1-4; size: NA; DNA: TGTGCCAGCAGACCTCAGGGGTATAGAAGTGAAAAACTGTTTTTT; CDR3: CASRPQGYRSEKLFF
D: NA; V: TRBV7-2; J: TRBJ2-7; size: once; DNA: TGTGCCAGCAGCCTCGGGATGTCGAACCGCTACGAGCAGTACTTC; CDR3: CASSLGMSNRYEQYF
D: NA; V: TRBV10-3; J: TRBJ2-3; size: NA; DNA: TGTGCCATCAGTGAGGGGACTGACCATACGCAGTATTTT; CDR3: CAISEGTDHTQYF
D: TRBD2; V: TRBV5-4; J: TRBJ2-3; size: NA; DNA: TGTGCCAGCAGCTCCCGGACTAGCAGGTCGGATACGCAGTATTTT; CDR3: CASSSRTSRSDTQYF
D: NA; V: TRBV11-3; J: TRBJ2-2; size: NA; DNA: TGTGCCAGCAGCCCCCGGGGCACCGGGGAGCTGTTTTTT; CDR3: CASSPRGTGELFF